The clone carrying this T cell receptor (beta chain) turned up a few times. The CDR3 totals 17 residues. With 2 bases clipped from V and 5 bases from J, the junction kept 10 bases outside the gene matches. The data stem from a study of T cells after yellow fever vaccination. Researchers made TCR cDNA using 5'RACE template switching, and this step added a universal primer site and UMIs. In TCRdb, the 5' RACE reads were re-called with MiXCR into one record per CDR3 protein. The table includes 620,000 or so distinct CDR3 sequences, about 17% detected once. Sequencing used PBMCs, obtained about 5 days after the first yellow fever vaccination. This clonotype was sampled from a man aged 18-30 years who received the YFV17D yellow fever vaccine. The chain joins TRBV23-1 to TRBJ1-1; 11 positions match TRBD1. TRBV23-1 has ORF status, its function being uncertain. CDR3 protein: CASSQIGQGAGRTEAFF. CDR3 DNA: TGCGCCAGCAGTCAAATCGGACAGGGGGCAGGGAGAACTGAAGCTTTCTTT.